This T cell receptor beta chain was observed in a study of T cell responses to AZD1222 COVID-19 vaccine. The CDR3 runs to 15 residues. Trimming shortened V by 2 bases and J by 6 bases, and 17 bases separated the two germline ends. Germline CDR1 and CDR2: GTSNPN and SVGIG (reference sequence). Measured with immunoSEQ multiplex PCR; TCRdb has only the in-frame clones, and not every one. The data show 140,000 or so clones, about 88% seen once. The sample consisted of peripheral blood, taken 28 days after the second AZD1222 dose. V is TRBV30 and J is TRBJ2-1; possible D gene TRBD1, 6 bases. This TCR was sampled from an adult who received the AZD1222 COVID-19 vaccine. Here the CDR3 DNA reads TGTGCCTGGAGTCCACCGAGGGGGACGCGCAATGAGCAGTTCTTC. This codes for CAWSPPRGTRNEQFF.